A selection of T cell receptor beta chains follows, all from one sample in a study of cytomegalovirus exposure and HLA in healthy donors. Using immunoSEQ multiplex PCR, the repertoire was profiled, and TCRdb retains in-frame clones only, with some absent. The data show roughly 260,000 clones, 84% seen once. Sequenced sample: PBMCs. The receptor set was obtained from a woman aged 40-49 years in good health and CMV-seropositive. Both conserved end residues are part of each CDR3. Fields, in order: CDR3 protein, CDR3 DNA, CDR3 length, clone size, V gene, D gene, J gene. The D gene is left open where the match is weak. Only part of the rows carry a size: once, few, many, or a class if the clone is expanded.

CDR3 protein: CASSPPGTGSSEQYF; CDR3 DNA: TGTGCCAGCTCACCACCGGGGACAGGGTCGAGCGAGCAGTACTTC; CDR3 length: 15; clone size: -; V gene: TRBV18; D gene: TRBD1; J gene: TRBJ2-7
CDR3 protein: CASSVDMNTEAFF; CDR3 DNA: TGTGCCAGCAGCGTAGACATGAACACTGAAGCTTTCTTT; CDR3 length: 13; clone size: -; V gene: TRBV9; D gene: -; J gene: TRBJ1-1
CDR3 protein: CASSLSVGMNTEAFF; CDR3 DNA: TGTGCCAGCAGTTTATCAGTCGGGATGAACACTGAAGCTTTCTTT; CDR3 length: 15; clone size: -; V gene: TRBV27; D gene: -; J gene: TRBJ1-1
CDR3 protein: CASSQEVQGSYGYTF; CDR3 DNA: TGCGCCAGCAGCCAAGAAGTACAGGGAAGTTATGGCTACACCTTC; CDR3 length: 15; clone size: -; V gene: TRBV4-3; D gene: -; J gene: TRBJ1-2
CDR3 protein: CASSLDNPGLGDTEAFF; CDR3 DNA: TGCGCCAGCAGCTTGGATAACCCGGGTCTAGGGGACACTGAAGCTTTCTTT; CDR3 length: 17; clone size: -; V gene: TRBV5-1; D gene: -; J gene: TRBJ1-1
CDR3 protein: CASSHGKENEAFF; CDR3 DNA: TGTGCCAGCAGCCACGGGAAAGAAAATGAAGCTTTCTTT; CDR3 length: 13; clone size: -; V gene: TRBV7-9; D gene: -; J gene: TRBJ1-1
CDR3 protein: CASSSWGGRNEQYF; CDR3 DNA: TGTGCCAGCAGCTCCTGGGGGGGCCGTAACGAGCAGTACTTC; CDR3 length: 14; clone size: -; V gene: TRBV5-4; D gene: -; J gene: TRBJ2-7
CDR3 protein: CASSIGGGVEQFF; CDR3 DNA: TGTGCCAGTAGTATCGGGGGAGGGGTCGAGCAGTTCTTC; CDR3 length: 13; clone size: -; V gene: TRBV19; D gene: TRBD2; J gene: TRBJ2-1
CDR3 protein: CASSPYGTGGVYGYTF; CDR3 DNA: TGTGCCAGCAGCCCATACGGGACAGGGGGGGTATATGGCTACACCTTC; CDR3 length: 16; clone size: once; V gene: TRBV2; D gene: TRBD1; J gene: TRBJ1-2
CDR3 protein: CASSTSPGDSSYEQYF; CDR3 DNA: TGTGCCAGCAGCACAAGTCCGGGGGATAGCTCCTACGAGCAGTACTTC; CDR3 length: 16; clone size: -; V gene: TRBV9; D gene: -; J gene: TRBJ2-7
CDR3 protein: CASRTSGSYEQYF; CDR3 DNA: TGTGCCAGCAGAACTAGCGGGAGCTACGAGCAGTACTTC; CDR3 length: 13; clone size: -; V gene: TRBV2; D gene: TRBD2; J gene: TRBJ2-7
CDR3 protein: CASSSTGPVNEAFF; CDR3 DNA: TGTGCCAGCAGCTCAACTGGGCCTGTTAATGAAGCTTTCTTT; CDR3 length: 14; clone size: -; V gene: TRBV5-6; D gene: -; J gene: TRBJ1-1
CDR3 protein: CASSYGLAGDEQYF; CDR3 DNA: TGTGCCAGCAGCTATGGACTAGCGGGAGACGAGCAGTACTTC; CDR3 length: 14; clone size: -; V gene: TRBV5-8; D gene: TRBD2; J gene: TRBJ2-7
CDR3 protein: CASSAGLAGPRKQFF; CDR3 DNA: TGTGCCAGCAGCGCGGGACTAGCGGGACCTAGAAAGCAGTTCTTC; CDR3 length: 15; clone size: once; V gene: TRBV2; D gene: TRBD2; J gene: TRBJ2-1
CDR3 protein: CASSLTGFTDTQYF; CDR3 DNA: TGTGCCAGCAGCCTTACAGGTTTCACAGATACGCAGTATTTT; CDR3 length: 14; clone size: once; V gene: TRBV7-9; D gene: -; J gene: TRBJ2-3
CDR3 protein: CASTPGRLNTEAFF; CDR3 DNA: TGTGCCAGCACACCCGGGAGGTTGAACACTGAAGCTTTCTTT; CDR3 length: 14; clone size: -; V gene: TRBV5-6; D gene: -; J gene: TRBJ1-1
CDR3 protein: CAWDWGLAGRNEQFF; CDR3 DNA: TGTGCCTGGGACTGGGGACTAGCGGGAAGGAATGAGCAGTTCTTC; CDR3 length: 15; clone size: -; V gene: TRBV30; D gene: TRBD2; J gene: TRBJ2-1
CDR3 protein: CASRSIEQYF; CDR3 DNA: TGTGCCAGCAGGTCTATCGAGCAGTACTTC; CDR3 length: 10; clone size: -; V gene: TRBV6-1; D gene: -; J gene: TRBJ2-7
CDR3 protein: CSPLAQETQYF; CDR3 DNA: TGCAGTCCTCTAGCGCAGGAGACCCAGTACTTC; CDR3 length: 11; clone size: -; V gene: TRBV20-1; D gene: -; J gene: TRBJ2-5
CDR3 protein: CASSRSFIAKNIQYF; CDR3 DNA: TGTGCCAGCAGCCGGTCCTTCATAGCCAAAAACATTCAGTACTTC; CDR3 length: 15; clone size: once; V gene: TRBV5-6; D gene: -; J gene: TRBJ2-4
CDR3 protein: CASITGQGFWETQYF; CDR3 DNA: TGTGCCAGTATCACGGGACAGGGGTTTTGGGAGACCCAGTACTTC; CDR3 length: 15; clone size: -; V gene: TRBV19; D gene: TRBD1; J gene: TRBJ2-5
CDR3 protein: CASRARTGFAETQYF; CDR3 DNA: TGTGCCAGCAGAGCTAGGACAGGGTTCGCGGAGACCCAGTACTTC; CDR3 length: 15; clone size: -; V gene: TRBV2; D gene: TRBD1; J gene: TRBJ2-5
CDR3 protein: CSVEGTAHNEQFF; CDR3 DNA: TGCAGCGTTGAAGGGACAGCCCACAATGAGCAGTTCTTC; CDR3 length: 13; clone size: -; V gene: TRBV29-1; D gene: -; J gene: TRBJ2-1
CDR3 protein: CASTAGAGVGYEQYF; CDR3 DNA: TGTGCCAGTACGGCCGGGGCGGGAGTAGGTTACGAGCAGTACTTC; CDR3 length: 15; clone size: -; V gene: TRBV19; D gene: TRBD2; J gene: TRBJ2-7
CDR3 protein: CASSPGGLGETQYF; CDR3 DNA: TGTGCCAGCAGTCCGGGGGGACTTGGGGAGACCCAGTACTTC; CDR3 length: 14; clone size: -; V gene: TRBV28; D gene: TRBD2; J gene: TRBJ2-5
CDR3 protein: CASSEITGNTIYF; CDR3 DNA: TGTGCCAGCAGTGAAATTACTGGAAACACCATATATTTT; CDR3 length: 13; clone size: -; V gene: TRBV2; D gene: -; J gene: TRBJ1-3
CDR3 protein: CASSIGLASSYNEQFF; CDR3 DNA: TGTGCCAGCAGTATAGGACTAGCGAGCTCCTACAATGAGCAGTTCTTC; CDR3 length: 16; clone size: -; V gene: TRBV27; D gene: TRBD2; J gene: TRBJ2-1
CDR3 protein: CASSGGGSYNEQFF; CDR3 DNA: TGTGCCAGCAGTGGGGGGGGCTCCTACAATGAGCAGTTCTTC; CDR3 length: 14; clone size: -; V gene: TRBV2; D gene: TRBD2; J gene: TRBJ2-1
CDR3 protein: CAWSVGDRPIRTF; CDR3 DNA: TGTGCCTGGAGTGTCGGAGACAGACCGATTCGCACCTTC; CDR3 length: 13; clone size: few; V gene: TRBV30; D gene: -; J gene: TRBJ1-2
CDR3 protein: CASSPGQARTNYGYTF; CDR3 DNA: TGTGCCAGCAGCCCAGGACAGGCACGCACGAACTATGGCTACACCTTC; CDR3 length: 16; clone size: -; V gene: TRBV5-8; D gene: TRBD1; J gene: TRBJ1-2
CDR3 protein: CASSIKPGQTPETQYF; CDR3 DNA: TGTGCCAGCTCAATTAAACCGGGACAGACCCCAGAGACCCAGTACTTC; CDR3 length: 16; clone size: once; V gene: TRBV18; D gene: TRBD1; J gene: TRBJ2-5
CDR3 protein: CASPPRGEGGSIEQYF; CDR3 DNA: TGTGCCAGCCCCCCCCGGGGGGAGGGAGGGTCGATCGAGCAGTACTTC; CDR3 length: 16; clone size: -; V gene: TRBV7-9; D gene: TRBD2; J gene: TRBJ2-7
CDR3 protein: CATSRDGQFYNEQFF; CDR3 DNA: TGTGCCACCAGCAGAGATGGTCAGTTTTACAATGAGCAGTTCTTC; CDR3 length: 15; clone size: -; V gene: TRBV15; D gene: -; J gene: TRBJ2-1
CDR3 protein: CASSERQPPLNSPLHF; CDR3 DNA: TGTGCCAGCAGCGAAAGACAGCCCCCCCTTAATTCACCCCTCCACTTT; CDR3 length: 16; clone size: -; V gene: TRBV9; D gene: -; J gene: TRBJ1-6
CDR3 protein: CASTRGGTAYNEQFF; CDR3 DNA: TGCGCCAGCACCAGAGGAGGGACGGCTTACAATGAGCAGTTCTTC; CDR3 length: 15; clone size: -; V gene: TRBV5-1; D gene: -; J gene: TRBJ2-1
CDR3 protein: CASSTNRDRGGVNTEAFF; CDR3 DNA: TGTGCCAGTAGTACCAACCGGGACAGGGGTGGGGTGAACACTGAAGCTTTCTTT; CDR3 length: 18; clone size: -; V gene: TRBV19; D gene: TRBD1; J gene: TRBJ1-1
CDR3 protein: CASSSPYGSVGETQYF; CDR3 DNA: TGTGCCAGCAGCTCGCCTTACGGGAGCGTTGGAGAGACCCAGTACTTC; CDR3 length: 16; clone size: -; V gene: TRBV7-9; D gene: -; J gene: TRBJ2-5
CDR3 protein: CASSIEVPKPGLNSPLHF; CDR3 DNA: TGTGCCAGTAGTATAGAGGTACCCAAGCCGGGACTAAATTCACCCCTCCACTTT; CDR3 length: 18; clone size: -; V gene: TRBV19; D gene: -; J gene: TRBJ1-6
CDR3 protein: CASSLGGSSDPYF; CDR3 DNA: TGTGCCAGCAGTTTAGGCGGGAGTTCTGATCCGTACTTC; CDR3 length: 13; clone size: -; V gene: TRBV27; D gene: TRBD2; J gene: TRBJ2-7
CDR3 protein: CASSPQEGGRQFF; CDR3 DNA: TGTGCCAGCAGTCCCCAAGAGGGCGGGAGACAGTTCTTC; CDR3 length: 13; clone size: -; V gene: TRBV27; D gene: TRBD2; J gene: TRBJ2-1
CDR3 protein: CASSLSSRNTEAFF; CDR3 DNA: TGTGCCAGCAGTTTATCGTCCAGAAACACTGAAGCTTTCTTT; CDR3 length: 14; clone size: -; V gene: TRBV28; D gene: -; J gene: TRBJ1-1
CDR3 protein: CASSFPGQPEAFF; CDR3 DNA: TGCGCCAGCAGCTTCCCAGGACAGCCTGAAGCTTTCTTT; CDR3 length: 13; clone size: -; V gene: TRBV5-1; D gene: -; J gene: TRBJ1-1
CDR3 protein: CASSPGLFTGELFF; CDR3 DNA: TGTGCCAGCAGTCCCGGACTCTTCACCGGGGAGCTGTTTTTT; CDR3 length: 14; clone size: once; V gene: TRBV27; D gene: -; J gene: TRBJ2-2
CDR3 protein: CASSLEGANQPQHF; CDR3 DNA: TGTGCCAGCAGCTTAGAGGGGGCAAATCAGCCCCAGCATTTT; CDR3 length: 14; clone size: -; V gene: TRBV7-9; D gene: TRBD1; J gene: TRBJ1-5
CDR3 protein: CASSHNRDSPYEQYF; CDR3 DNA: TGTGCCAGCAGCCACAACCGGGACTCGCCCTACGAGCAGTACTTC; CDR3 length: 15; clone size: -; V gene: TRBV7-8; D gene: -; J gene: TRBJ2-7
CDR3 protein: CASVWGAGGNTGELFF; CDR3 DNA: TGTGCCAGCGTTTGGGGAGCGGGAGGGAACACCGGGGAGCTGTTTTTT; CDR3 length: 16; clone size: -; V gene: TRBV28; D gene: TRBD2; J gene: TRBJ2-2
CDR3 protein: CASGGEETQYF; CDR3 DNA: TGTGCCAGTGGAGGGGAAGAGACCCAGTACTTC; CDR3 length: 11; clone size: -; V gene: TRBV18; D gene: -; J gene: TRBJ2-5